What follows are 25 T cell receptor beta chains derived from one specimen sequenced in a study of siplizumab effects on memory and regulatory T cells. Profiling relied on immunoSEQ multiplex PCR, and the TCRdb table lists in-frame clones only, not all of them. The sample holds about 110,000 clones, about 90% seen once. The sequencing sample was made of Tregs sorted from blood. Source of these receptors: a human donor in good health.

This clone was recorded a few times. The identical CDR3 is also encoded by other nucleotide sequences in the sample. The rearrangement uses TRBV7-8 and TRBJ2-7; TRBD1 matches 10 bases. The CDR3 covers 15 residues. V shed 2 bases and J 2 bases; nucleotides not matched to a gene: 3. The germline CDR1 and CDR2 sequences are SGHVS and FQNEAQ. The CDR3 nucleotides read TGTGCCAGCAGCTTACCAGGACAGGGGGCCTACGAGCAGTACTTC. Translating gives CASSLPGQGAYEQYF.

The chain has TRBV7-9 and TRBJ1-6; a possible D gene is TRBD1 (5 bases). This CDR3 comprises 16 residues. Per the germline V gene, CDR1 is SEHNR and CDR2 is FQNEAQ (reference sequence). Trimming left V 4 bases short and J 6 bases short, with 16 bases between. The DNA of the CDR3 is TGTGCCAGCAGCTCTTGGGCGGGGCTCGGTAATTCACCCCTCCACTTT. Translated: CASSSWAGLGNSPLHF.

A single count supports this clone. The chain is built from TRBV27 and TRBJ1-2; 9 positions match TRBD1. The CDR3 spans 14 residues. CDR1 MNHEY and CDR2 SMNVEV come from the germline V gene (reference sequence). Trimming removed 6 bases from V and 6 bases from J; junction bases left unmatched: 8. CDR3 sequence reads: CASSLNRGRDGYTF. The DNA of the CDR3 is TGTGCCAGCAGCCTGAACAGGGGGCGCGATGGCTACACCTTC.

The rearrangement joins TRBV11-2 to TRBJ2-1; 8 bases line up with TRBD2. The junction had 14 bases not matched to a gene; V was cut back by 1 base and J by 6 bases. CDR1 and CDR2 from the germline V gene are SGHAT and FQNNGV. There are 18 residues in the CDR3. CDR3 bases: TGTGCCAGCAGCTTAGGTCTAGCGGGTTCCTTGGGGGGCAATGAGCAGTTCTTC. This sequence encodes CASSLGLAGSLGGNEQFF.

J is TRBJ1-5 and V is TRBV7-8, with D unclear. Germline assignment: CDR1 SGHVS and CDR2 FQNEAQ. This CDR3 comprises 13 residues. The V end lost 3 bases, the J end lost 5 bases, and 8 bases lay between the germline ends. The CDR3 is CASSLREDQPQHF. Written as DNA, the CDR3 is TGTGCCAGCAGCTTGAGGGAGGATCAGCCCCAGCATTTT.

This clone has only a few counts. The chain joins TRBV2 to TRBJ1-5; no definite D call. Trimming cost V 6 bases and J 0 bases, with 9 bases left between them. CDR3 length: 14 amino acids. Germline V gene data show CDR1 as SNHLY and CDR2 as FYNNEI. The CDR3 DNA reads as TGTGCCAGCAGGGCAGAATATAGCAATCAGCCCCAGCATTTT. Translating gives CASRAEYSNQPQHF.

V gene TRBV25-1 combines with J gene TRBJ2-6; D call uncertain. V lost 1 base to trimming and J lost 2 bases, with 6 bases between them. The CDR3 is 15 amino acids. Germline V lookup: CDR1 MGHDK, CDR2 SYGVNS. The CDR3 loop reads CASSESGTGANVLTF. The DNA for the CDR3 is TGTGCCAGCAGTGAATCCGGAACTGGGGCCAACGTCCTGACTTTC.

The CDR3 spells CASSLTNTEAFF. The CDR3, as DNA: TGCGCCAGCAGCTTGACAAACACTGAAGCTTTCTTT. J is TRBJ1-1 and V is TRBV5-1; D unclear. The CDR3 length is 12 residues. Germline CDR1 is SGHRS and CDR2 is YFSETQ. V was shortened by 1 base and J by 2 bases, with 3 bases between the two germline ends.

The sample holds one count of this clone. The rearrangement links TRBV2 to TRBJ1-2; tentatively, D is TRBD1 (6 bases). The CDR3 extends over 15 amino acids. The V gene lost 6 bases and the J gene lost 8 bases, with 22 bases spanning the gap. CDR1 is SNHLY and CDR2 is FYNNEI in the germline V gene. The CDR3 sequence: CASSVKDSRREGYTF. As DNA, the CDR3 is TGTGCCAGCAGCGTTAAGGACAGCAGGAGGGAAGGCTACACCTTC.

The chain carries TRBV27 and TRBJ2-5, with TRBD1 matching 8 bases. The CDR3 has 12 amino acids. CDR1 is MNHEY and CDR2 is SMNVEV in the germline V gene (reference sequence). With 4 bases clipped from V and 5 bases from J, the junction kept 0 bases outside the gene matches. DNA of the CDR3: TGTGCCAGCAGTTACAGGGGGGAGACCCAGTACTTC. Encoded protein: CASSYRGETQYF.

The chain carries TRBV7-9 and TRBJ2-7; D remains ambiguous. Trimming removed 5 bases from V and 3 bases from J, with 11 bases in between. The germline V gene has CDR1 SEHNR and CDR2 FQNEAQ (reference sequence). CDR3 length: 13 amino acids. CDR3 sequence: CASSPTPLYEQYF. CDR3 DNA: TGTGCCAGCAGCCCCACCCCCCTCTACGAGCAGTACTTC.

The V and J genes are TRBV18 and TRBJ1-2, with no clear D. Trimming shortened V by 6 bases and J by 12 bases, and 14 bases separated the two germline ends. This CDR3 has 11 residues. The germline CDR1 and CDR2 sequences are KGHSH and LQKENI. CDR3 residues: CASSSGSADTF. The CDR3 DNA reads TGTGCCAGCTCGTCAGGTAGCGCGGACACCTTC.

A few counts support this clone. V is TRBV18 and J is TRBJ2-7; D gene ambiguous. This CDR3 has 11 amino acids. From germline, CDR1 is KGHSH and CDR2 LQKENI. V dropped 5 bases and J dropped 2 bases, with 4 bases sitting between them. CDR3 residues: CASSAAYEQYF. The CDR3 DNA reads TGTGCCAGCTCAGCTGCCTACGAGCAGTACTTC.

The CDR3 loop is CASSLLGVQETQYF. The CDR3 DNA is TGTGCCAGCAGTTTACTAGGCGTCCAAGAGACCCAGTACTTC. The chain links TRBV28 to TRBJ2-5; D is ambiguous. The CDR3 spans 14 residues. Trimming removed 2 bases from V and 1 base from J, with 8 bases in between. The V gene's germline CDR1 is MDHEN and CDR2 SYDVKM.

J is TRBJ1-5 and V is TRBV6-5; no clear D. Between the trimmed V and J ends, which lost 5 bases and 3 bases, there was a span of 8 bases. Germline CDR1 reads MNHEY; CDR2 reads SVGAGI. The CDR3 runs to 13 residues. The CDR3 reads CASSGRTNQPQHF. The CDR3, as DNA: TGTGCCAGCAGTGGCAGGACCAATCAGCCCCAGCATTTT.

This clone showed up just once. The CDR3 nucleotides read TGTGCCAGCTCAGCACTAGCCTACGAGCAGTACTTC. Its translation: CASSALAYEQYF. The V call is TRBV18, the J call TRBJ2-7, with D possibly being TRBD2 (5 bases). Trimming took off 5 bases at V and 2 bases at J, with 7 bases between the two ends. The germline gives CDR1 KGHSH, CDR2 LQKENI. CDR3 length: 12 amino acids.

For the CDR3, the DNA is TGTGCCAGCAGTAAGGGGACAGGCGGCAATCAGCCCCAGCATTTT. Its translation: CASSKGTGGNQPQHF. The rearrangement links TRBV6-5 to TRBJ1-5; 8 bases fit TRBD1. Germline V lookup: CDR1 MNHEY, CDR2 SVGAGI. The CDR3 is made up of 15 amino acids. With 5 bases clipped from V and 2 bases from J, the junction kept 5 bases outside the gene matches.

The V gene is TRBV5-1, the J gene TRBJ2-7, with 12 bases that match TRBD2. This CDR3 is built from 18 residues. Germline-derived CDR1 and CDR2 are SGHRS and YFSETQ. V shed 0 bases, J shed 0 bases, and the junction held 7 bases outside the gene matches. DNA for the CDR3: TGCGCCAGCAGCTTGGGGGGACTAGCGGGCACGAGCTCCTACGAGCAGTACTTC. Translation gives CASSLGGLAGTSSYEQYF.

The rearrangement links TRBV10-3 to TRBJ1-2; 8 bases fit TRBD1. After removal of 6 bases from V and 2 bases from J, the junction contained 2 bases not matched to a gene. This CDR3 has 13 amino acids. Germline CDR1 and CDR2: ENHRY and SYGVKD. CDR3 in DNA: TGTGCCATCAGGGACAGGGAGAACTATGGCTACACCTTC. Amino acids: CAIRDRENYGYTF.

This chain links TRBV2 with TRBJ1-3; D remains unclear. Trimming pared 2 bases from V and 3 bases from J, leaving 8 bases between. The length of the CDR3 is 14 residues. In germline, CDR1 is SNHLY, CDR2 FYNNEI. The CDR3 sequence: CASSEPENGNTIYF. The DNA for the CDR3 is TGTGCCAGCAGTGAACCGGAGAATGGAAACACCATATATTTT.

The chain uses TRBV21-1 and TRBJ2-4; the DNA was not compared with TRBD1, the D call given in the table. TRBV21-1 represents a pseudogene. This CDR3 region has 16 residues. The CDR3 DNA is TGTGCCAGCAGCAAAGGTCCAGGGGATGACAAAAACATTCAGTACTTC. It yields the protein CASSKGPGDDKNIQYF.

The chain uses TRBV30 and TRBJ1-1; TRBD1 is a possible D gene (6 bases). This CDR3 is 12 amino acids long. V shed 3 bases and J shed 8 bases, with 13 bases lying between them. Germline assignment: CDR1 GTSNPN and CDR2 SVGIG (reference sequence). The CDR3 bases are TGTGCCTGGAGGGGAGGGGGGAACGAAGCTTTCTTT. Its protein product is CAWRGGGNEAFF.

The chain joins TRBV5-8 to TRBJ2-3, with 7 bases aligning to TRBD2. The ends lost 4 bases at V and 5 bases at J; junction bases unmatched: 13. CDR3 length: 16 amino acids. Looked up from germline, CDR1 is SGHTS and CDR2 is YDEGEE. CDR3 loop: CASSLATSIEVDTQYF. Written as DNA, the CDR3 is TGTGCCAGCAGCCTTGCGACTAGCATAGAGGTAGATACGCAGTATTTT. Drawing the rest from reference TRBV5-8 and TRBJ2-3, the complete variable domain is EAGVTQSPTHLIKTRGQQATLRCSPISGHTSVYWYQQALGLGLQFLLWYDEGEERNRGNFPPRFSGRQFPNYSSELNVNALELEDSALYLCASSLATSIEVDTQYFGPGTRLTVL.

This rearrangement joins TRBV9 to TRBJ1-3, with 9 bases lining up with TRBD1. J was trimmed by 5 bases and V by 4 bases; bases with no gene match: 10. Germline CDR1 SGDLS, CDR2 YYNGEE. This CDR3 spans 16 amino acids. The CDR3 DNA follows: TGTGCCAGCAGCTCCGGGACAGGGTTTGAAAGAAACACCATATATTTT. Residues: CASSSGTGFERNTIYF. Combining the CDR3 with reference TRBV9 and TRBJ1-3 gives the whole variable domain DSGVTQTPKHLITATGQRVTLRCSPRSGDLSVYWYQQSLDQGLQFLIQYYNGEERAKGNILERFSAQQFPDLHSELNLSSLELGDSALYFCASSSGTGFERNTIYFGEGSWLTVV.

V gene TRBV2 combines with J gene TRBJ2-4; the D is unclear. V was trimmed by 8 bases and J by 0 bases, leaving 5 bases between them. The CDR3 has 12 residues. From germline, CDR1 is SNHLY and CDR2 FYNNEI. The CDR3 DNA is TGTGCCAGCGGGGTAGCCAAAAACATTCAGTACTTC. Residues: CASGVAKNIQYF.